Below are 27 T cell receptor beta chains sequenced from a single sample in a study of T cells in Graves' hyperthyroidism and ophthalmopathy. Amplified TCR beta CDR3 regions came from RNA transcripts. During a first-round RT-PCR of the TCR CDR3, the HTBI primer set was used. TCRdb processed the multiplex PCR reads anew with MiXCR; each CDR3 protein has one entry. Of hundreds of thousands of distinct CDR3 sequences listed, approximately 15% are singletons. Material for sequencing was blood. Source of these receptors: a woman between 35 and 50 years old with Graves' ophthalmopathy.

This clonotype has ten or more counts. CDR3 sequence: CASSSPGLSNYGYTF. CDR3 coding DNA: TGTGCCAGCAGTTCACCGGGACTTTCGAACTATGGCTACACCTTC. J is TRBJ1-2 and V is TRBV28, with D perhaps TRBD1 (5 bases). CDR1 and CDR2 (germline): MDHEN, SYDVKM. The CDR3 has 15 amino acids. V was pared by 4 bases and J by 2 bases, with 14 bases between.

This clonotype was counted at least ten times. This chain joins TRBV20-1 and TRBJ2-7; the D is unclear. Germline CDR1 is DFQATT and CDR2 is SNEGSKA (reference sequence). V lost 7 bases and J lost 1, with 8 bases in between. The CDR3 has 11 amino acids. The CDR3 nucleotides are TGCAGTGTCGTGGGTTCCTACGAGCAGTACTTC. Translating it yields CSVVGSYEQYF.

This clonotype was counted ten times or more. CDR3 nucleotide sequence: TGTGCCAGCAGCCCACGGACAGCAACCTACAATGAGCAGTTCTTC. It encodes CASSPRTATYNEQFF. V is TRBV3-1 and J is TRBJ2-1; D might be TRBD1 (6 bases). Germline V gene data show CDR1 as LGHDT and CDR2 as YNNKEL (reference sequence). The germline V and J ends were trimmed by 4 bases and 2 bases, with 12 bases remaining between them. The CDR3 extends over 15 amino acids.

The rearrangement links TRBV20-1 to TRBJ2-7; perhaps TRBD1 as D (6 bases). CDR1 and CDR2 (germline): DFQATT, SNEGSKA (reference sequence). V lost 3 bases to trimming and J lost 1 base, with 10 bases between them. This CDR3 has 13 residues. The CDR3 here is CSARNTGSYEQYF. CDR3 DNA sequence: TGCAGTGCTAGGAACACAGGGTCCTACGAGCAGTACTTC.

This clonotype has ten or more counts. The DNA for the CDR3 is TGCAGCCCCCGCAGTCTATCCTACAATGAGCAGTTCTTC. The encoded protein is CSPRSLSYNEQFF. The chain carries TRBV29-1 and TRBJ2-1; D remains unclear. Germline loops: CDR1 SQVTM, CDR2 ANQGSEA. V shed 8 bases and J shed 1 base, with 12 bases lying between them. This CDR3 region has 13 residues.

This clonotype was seen ten or more times. This rearrangement joins TRBV11-2 to TRBJ2-6; 9 bases agree with TRBD2. Germline-derived CDR1 and CDR2 are SGHAT and FQNNGV. There are 18 residues in the CDR3. Trimming at V came to 0 bases and at J to 1 base, leaving 4 bases not matched to a gene. CDR3 sequence (DNA): TGTGCCAGCAGCTTAGAGGTAGCGGGAGTTTCTGGGGCCAACGTCCTGACTTTC. As protein: CASSLEVAGVSGANVLTF. Drawing the rest from reference TRBV11-2 and TRBJ2-6, the complete variable domain is EAGVAQSPRYKIIEKRQSVAFWCNPISGHATLYWYQQILGQGPKLLIQFQNNGVVDDSQLPKDRFSAERLKGVDSTLKIQPAKLEDSAVYLCASSLEVAGVSGANVLTFGAGSRLTVL.

This clonotype came up once. The V and J genes are TRBV20-1 and TRBJ2-1; 13 bases are shared with TRBD2. V lost 3 bases, J lost 8 bases, and 4 bases stayed unmatched. Germline V gene data show CDR1 as DFQATT and CDR2 as SNEGSKA (reference sequence). The CDR3 has 14 residues. CDR3 sequence: CSARSLAGGDEQFF. The CDR3 region has the DNA TGCAGTGCTAGGTCACTAGCGGGAGGGGATGAGCAGTTCTTC.

The V gene is TRBV7-9, the J gene TRBJ1-5; D not resolved. The germline V gene encodes CDR1 SEHNR and CDR2 FQNEAQ (reference sequence). This CDR3 contains 14 residues. Between the trimmed V and J ends, which lost 0 bases and 3 bases, there was a span of 6 bases. CDR3 in DNA: TGTGCCAGCAGCTTAGCCCAGACCAATCAGCCCCAGCATTTT. Its protein is CASSLAQTNQPQHF.

This clonotype appeared many times. This chain connects TRBV3-1 to TRBJ2-3; 13 nucleotides line up with TRBD2. CDR1 is LGHDT and CDR2 is YNNKEL in the germline V gene (reference sequence). CDR3 length: 16 residues. With 5 bases clipped from V and 1 base from J, the junction kept 3 bases outside the gene matches. CDR3 nucleotide sequence: TGTGCCAGCAGCTGGACTAGCGGGGGAGGCACAGATACGCAGTATTTT. Residues: CASSWTSGGGTDTQYF.

This clonotype was detected many times. The gene calls are TRBV12-3 or TRBV12-4 and TRBJ2-1, with D possibly being TRBD2 (5 bases). Trimming took off 5 bases at V and 9 bases at J, with 14 bases between the two ends. The CDR3 runs 13 residues. As DNA, the CDR3 is TGTGCCAGCAGTCCTACCGCCGAGGGTGAGCAGTTCTTC. It translates to CASSPTAEGEQFF.

This clonotype was seen repeatedly, ten times or more. The chain has TRBV5-1 and TRBJ2-7; no firm D call. CDR1 is SGHRS and CDR2 is YFSETQ in the germline V gene. CDR3 length: 15 amino acids. V was clipped by 0 bases and J by 0 bases, with 10 bases between them. The CDR3: CASSLDGASSYEQYF. DNA for the CDR3: TGCGCCAGCAGCTTGGATGGCGCCAGCTCCTACGAGCAGTACTTC.

The table lists this clonotype with a few counts. The chain employs TRBV10-3 and TRBJ2-1; weak D call: TRBD1 (5 bases). Trimming stripped 3 bases from V and 0 bases from J, with 12 bases between. Germline CDR1 ENHRY, CDR2 SYGVKD. The CDR3 is 16 amino acids. CDR3 protein: CAISDQGKTSYNEQFF. The CDR3 region has the DNA TGTGCCATCAGTGATCAGGGCAAGACCTCCTACAATGAGCAGTTCTTC.

This chain connects TRBV6-4 to TRBJ2-7; D remains ambiguous. Trimming pared 5 bases from V and 1 base from J, leaving 12 bases between. Germline assignment: CDR1 MRHNA and CDR2 SNTAGT. The CDR3 totals 14 residues. CDR3 residues: CASSYIPGSYEQYF. In DNA, the CDR3 is TGTGCCAGCAGTTACATACCGGGTTCCTACGAGCAGTACTTC.

The V gene is TRBV11-2, the J gene TRBJ2-3; TRBD1 aligns across 9 bases. The CDR3 is 16 residues long. The V and J ends lost 6 bases and 4 bases, in that order; junction bases with no gene match: 11. Per the germline V gene, CDR1 is SGHAT and CDR2 is FQNNGV. For the CDR3, the DNA is TGTGCCAGCAGTGAAGGGACAGGGCGGGCTGCAGATACGCAGTATTTT. Translation: CASSEGTGRAADTQYF.

The genes are TRBV28 and TRBJ1-2; no reliable D call. V gave up 5 bases and J gave up 8 bases, with 12 bases separating them. Germline V gives CDR1 MDHEN, CDR2 SYDVKM. The CDR3 has 12 amino acids. CDR3 residues: CASSSPSPGYTF. The CDR3 nucleotides read TGTGCCAGCAGTAGCCCCAGCCCGGGCTACACCTTC.

This clonotype has a count of ten or more. The CDR3 DNA reads as TGTGCCAGCGGTAATGACAGGGACACTGAAGCTTTCTTT. As protein: CASGNDRDTEAFF. V and J are TRBV2 and TRBJ1-1, with TRBD1 matching over 7 bases. Trimming removed 8 bases from V and 3 bases from J; junction bases left unmatched: 6. The germline CDR1 and CDR2 sequences are SNHLY and FYNNEI. The CDR3 length is 13 residues.

This clonotype has at least ten counts. The chain combines TRBV10-3 with TRBJ2-7; maybe TRBD2 (6 bases). The CDR3 is 16 amino acids. V was cut by 0 bases and J by 2 bases, with 14 bases left in between. CDR1 is ENHRY and CDR2 is SYGVKD in the germline V gene. CDR3 nucleotide sequence: TGTGCCATCAGTGAGTCGAGGGGACTCGGGACCTACGAGCAGTACTTC. It specifies CAISESRGLGTYEQYF.

Only a few counts were recorded for this clonotype. The gene calls are TRBV28 and TRBJ2-2; 9 nucleotides line up with TRBD1. CDR1 and CDR2 from the germline V gene are MDHEN and SYDVKM. With 5 bases clipped from V and 5 bases from J, the junction kept 9 bases outside the gene matches. The length of the CDR3 is 16 residues. The CDR3, as DNA: TGTGCCAGCAGTGACCCGGGACAGGGTCGAACCGGGGAGCTGTTTTTT. Protein sequence: CASSDPGQGRTGELFF.

This clonotype was detected many times. This rearrangement joins TRBV28 to TRBJ2-7; D gene unclear. V lost 5 bases to trimming and J lost 7 bases, with 12 bases between them. The germline CDR1 and CDR2 sequences are MDHEN and SYDVKM. This CDR3 spans 12 amino acids. The CDR3 DNA is TGTGCCAGCAGTCTGACTGGATGGGAGCAGTACTTC. Its protein product is CASSLTGWEQYF.

The V call is TRBV6-1, the J call TRBJ2-7; TRBD1 or TRBD2 may be the D gene (5 bases each). CDR3 length equals 15 residues. Germline loops: CDR1 MNHNS, CDR2 SASEGT. Trimming took off 6 bases at V and 0 bases at J, with 15 bases between the two ends. CDR3 nucleotide sequence: TGTGCCAGCAGCTCCGGGACGTTTAGCTCCTACGAGCAGTACTTC. Translating it yields CASSSGTFSSYEQYF.

This clonotype turned up a few times. The chain uses TRBV9 and TRBJ2-5, with 7 bases fitting TRBD2. V lost 4 bases to trimming and J lost 1 base; unmatched junction nucleotides: 7. The CDR3 is 15 residues long. Germline V lookup: CDR1 SGDLS, CDR2 YYNGEE. The DNA for the CDR3 is TGTGCCAGCAGCTTCTCTAGCGGCCCCCAAGAGACCCAGTACTTC. Protein: CASSFSSGPQETQYF.

The sample holds many counts of this clonotype. The chain couples TRBV18 to TRBJ2-7; weak D call: TRBD1 (6 bases). This CDR3 region has 14 residues. V gave up 3 bases and J gave up 2 bases, with 11 bases separating them. The V gene's germline CDR1 is KGHSH and CDR2 LQKENI. This chain's CDR3 is CASSPSGQTYEQYF. CDR3 sequence (DNA): TGTGCCAGCTCACCCTCCGGACAGACCTACGAGCAGTACTTC.

This clonotype has at least ten counts. This chain links TRBV5-1 with TRBJ2-1; 7 nucleotides line up with TRBD2. This CDR3 has 13 residues. The V segment lost 3 bases and the J segment 6 bases; nucleotides outside the gene matches: 3. Germline CDR1 reads SGHRS; CDR2 reads YFSETQ. The CDR3 DNA sequence: TGCGCCAGCAGCTGGGGGGGGGTCAATGAGCAGTTCTTC. Translation: CASSWGGVNEQFF.

This clonotype has at least ten counts. V and J are TRBV27 and TRBJ1-1, with a tentative D call TRBD1 (5 bases). The CDR3 runs to 14 residues. Per germline, CDR1 MNHEY and CDR2 SMNVEV (reference sequence). V was trimmed by 5 bases and J by 5 bases, leaving 15 bases between them. The CDR3 protein is CASSTPGGMTEAFF. The CDR3 nucleotides read TGTGCCAGCAGTACGCCCGGGGGGATGACTGAAGCTTTCTTT.

This clonotype was found a few times. This sequence joins TRBV5-8 and TRBJ2-7; D might be TRBD1 (7 bases). Trimming stripped 3 bases from V and 3 bases from J, with 19 bases between. The CDR3 is 16 amino acids. Germline CDR1 SGHTS, CDR2 YDEGEE. This chain's CDR3 is CASSWGDSASRYEQYF. CDR3 sequence (DNA): TGTGCCAGCAGCTGGGGGGACAGTGCCTCTCGCTACGAGCAGTACTTC.

This clonotype was seen a few times. The chain is built from TRBV2 and TRBJ2-7; D uncertain. Germline V gives CDR1 SNHLY, CDR2 FYNNEI. Deletions cut 4 bases from V and 8 bases from J, with 12 bases between. CDR3 size: 12 residues. As DNA, the CDR3 is TGTGCCAGCAGTGTGGATTCATACCAGCAGTACTTC. Translated: CASSVDSYQQYF.

This chain joins TRBV29-1 and TRBJ2-7, with D uncertain. CDR3 size: 12 residues. Germline CDR1 is SQVTM and CDR2 is ANQGSEA. V was pared by 6 bases and J by 2 bases, with 11 bases between. CDR3 coding DNA: TGCAGCGTGATAGACGTCCCCTACGAGCAGTACTTC. Its protein product is CSVIDVPYEQYF.